This note documents a single TCR beta chain sequence. It has no known antigen specificity. The input lacks base qualities; no much larger clone sits a single base away. This record comes from a study of cytomegalovirus exposure and HLA in healthy donors (TCRdb year 2017). With regard to the full study: In an earlier analysis of roughly 500 of the donors, around 290 Gb of sequence data and 100 million or so unique TCR beta sequences from about 180 million T cells were reported. A separate validation cohort of roughly 130 different subjects was used in addition to the approximately 700-subject first cohort. Roughly five DR-DQ haplotypes were treated as single units for association and clustering because of strong linkage in the cohort. Every repertoire in the discovery cohort had been generated on one and the same sequencing platform. The study aimed to test whether cataloging public T cell receptors could reveal signatures of past pathogen exposure. To study patterns of TCR occurrence, a later analysis re-analyzed previously published TCR beta repertoires from several hundred donors and added high-resolution HLA genotyping. An early release covering some 640 HLA-typed donors comprised about 290 gigabases of sequencing data and some 79 million unique TCR sequences. HLA typing covered class I and class II loci at four-digit resolution. The later analysis used no new phenotypic data to find candidate immune exposures, relying instead on TCR beta sequences and their occurrence across donors. Donor age, sex, ethnicity and CMV serostatus were compiled alongside the repertoire data. Among around 400 genotyped donors of the cohort, an average of roughly 230,000 unique TCR beta nucleotide sequences was sequenced per donor, of which approximately 19% were non-productive. Of the roughly 400 genotyped donors, approximately 80% fell in the genetic ancestry cluster associated with self-reported Caucasian donors. An earlier analysis of fewer than 700 of the donors applied high-throughput TCR beta sequencing to assess whether each TCR beta V gene segment acted as functional or pseudogenic. The study combined high-throughput TCR immunosequencing, statistical association of individual TCRs with disease status, and machine learning to predict cytomegalovirus infection status. Using immunosequencing, the study profiled T cell repertoires from fewer than 700 subjects and related those repertoires to cytomegalovirus serostatus. Genome-wide SNP genotypes for about 60% of the roughly 700 donors were used in a later genetic analysis, which treated that subset as a discovery cohort. The number of donors typed differed by locus, with about 629-630 for A, B, C, DRB1 and DQB1, approximately 500 for DQA1, 606 for DPA1, and around 460 for DPB1.

The full study reports these points: An earlier analysis of approximately 570 of the donors showed that most TCR beta V segments appeared in productive rearrangements either about 87% or about 30% of the time, which broadly matched IMGT annotations. In a later analysis, most CMV-associated TCR beta chains were found to appear HLA-restricted, with HLA associations seemingly driven largely by CMV exposure. According to a later analysis, TCR association rates differed among HLA loci, with DRB1 alleles showing the most associated TCRs and HLA-C alleles showing the fewest. According to a later genetic analysis, donors in an Asian-associated ancestry cluster had fewer N-insertions in productive TCRs than the approximately 650-donor mean. An association between a missense DCLRE1C variant and V-gene and J-gene trimming of TCR beta chains was found in a later genetic analysis and replicated in an independent cohort. A later analysis associated 15,000 to 20,000 TCR beta sequences with specific HLA alleles at a false discovery rate of 0.05. According to the authors, the approach could potentially be generalized to other disease states and immunological phenotypes. Presence/absence analyses assumed roughly uniform sequencing depth across donors, an assumption that may not hold. While some public TCRs were present in many individuals, most TCR sequences turned up only very rarely across donors. In a later analysis, HLA-associated TCR beta chains were found to be more clonally expanded and to have lower generation probabilities than equally common non-associated chains. Correlated functional status among segregating V segments might be attributable to linkage disequilibrium, but an unknown experimental factor could not be ruled out. CMV serostatus was the only immune exposure information available for the cohort. The earlier analysis of nearly 600 of the donors excluded fewer than 20 rarely observed V segments, including chromosome 9 orphons, because counts were too low. The classifier was reported to diagnose cytomegalovirus status with high specificity and sensitivity in both the original and validation cohorts. Three of the identified cytomegalovirus-associated TCR beta chains were confirmed in vitro to be specific for cytomegalovirus antigens. When HLA alleles, especially DR and DQ, strongly co-occurred, TCR associations were difficult to assign to individual alleles. A further reported finding was that TCR beta sequences accurately predicted the HLA-A and HLA-B alleles for most subjects in the first cohort. The study listed 164 TCR beta chains as associated with cytomegalovirus. A cluster of highly shared sequence variants was judged likely to be a technical artifact of the sequencing pipeline. Only TCR beta chains were sequenced in this cohort, and the absence of alpha or paired-chain data limited detectable features. According to a later analysis, parvovirus B19, influenza, CMV and Epstein-Barr virus appeared linked to several top co-occurrence clusters. Because HLA typing was missing for some donors at each locus, association tests included only the typed subset.

The cohort comprised approximately 700 healthy bone marrow donors. At the time of sampling, all cohort members were nominally healthy, though unrecorded immune exposures were likely present. The donor was CMV seropositive and was included in the group of 250 to 300 seropositive cohort members. Every donor gave a peripheral blood sample, and the peripheral blood mononuclear cells from that sample were used for TCR beta sequencing. Genomic DNA was extracted from the blood cell samples with the Qiagen DNeasy Blood Extraction Kit. Libraries were prepared through the immunoSEQ multiplex PCR assay. For the multiplex PCR, a mixture combining 60 forward primers for TCR Vbeta segments and 13 reverse primers for TCR Jbeta segments was used. A multiplex PCR assay on genomic DNA amplified the CDR3 region of rearranged TCR beta genes. The amplified TCR beta libraries were sequenced on the Illumina HiSeq System as 87-base-pair reads. The study's own analysis went as follows. A later analysis tallied roughly 78 million unique TCR beta chains across the 650 to 750 repertoires, and around 12 million of those chains were shared by two or more donors. A nearest-neighbor algorithm error-corrected the raw reads and collapsed the reads into unique sequences, merging closely related sequences to remove PCR and sequencing errors. CDR3 sequences were aligned to IMGT reference sequences to assign V, D and J gene segments. For a sequence to be retained, a match of at least six nucleotides to both a V gene segment and a J gene segment was required. A rearrangement was called productive if the CDR3 had no stop codons and remained in frame with V and J, and every other rearrangement was called non-productive. Following IMGT convention, CDR3 was defined as the stretch from the second conserved V-encoded cysteine up to the conserved J-encoded phenylalanine. The earlier analysis of 587 of the donors excluded sequences that lacked an unambiguous match to a single V gene segment. An earlier analysis of a few hundred of the donors classified V segments as functional when productive rearrangements were above 56.7% and as segregating when the standard deviation between donors was above 5%. A statistical classification framework was built for diagnosing cytomegalovirus status from the catalog of TCR beta chain sequences. V and J gene assignment, in a later analysis, came from comparing TCR nucleotide sequences with IMGT/GENE-DB human TR gene sequences. Using the TCRdist pipeline, a later analysis assigned CDR3 sequences along with most-parsimonious VDJ recombination scenarios. In a later analysis, each TCR beta chain was defined by its CDR3 amino acid sequence together with its V-gene family, and reads without a unique V-gene family were excluded. A later analysis removed 500 to 600 highly shared, low-generation-probability nucleotide sequences to deal with suspected cross-contamination and a sequencing artifact. In a later analysis, a clonal expansion index for each public chain was calculated from normalized within-repertoire ranks of inferred template counts. In a later analysis, generation probabilities were computed with a VDJ recombination model fitted to out-of-frame rearrangements, and the resulting probabilities were checked against IGoR. A later analysis scored TCR-TCR, TCR-HLA and TCR-CMV co-occurrence with hypergeometric tests, applying a repertoire-size bias correction to TCR pairs. In a later analysis, false discovery rates were estimated by permuting HLA or CMV assignments 20 times. In a later analysis, co-occurring TCRs were grouped using DBSCAN, and TCRdist sequence similarity was added for clustering within HLA-allele-positive subsets. For co-occurrence clustering, repertoires with fewer than 30,000 or more than 120,000 public chains were excluded, along with about five repertoires with anomalous nucleotide sharing. The table was pulled from immuneACCESS by TCRdb, which kept in-frame rearrangements only. Such tables lose some clones; where checked, under half of the loss comes from unresolved V genes, and the rest has no known cause. The V and J calls and clone size are taken from that table; D and trimming were inferred from the DNA. The sample includes around 100,000 clones, with approximately 70% observed a single time. The biggest ten clones account for 3.8% of the sample.

The sequence came from a man aged 25-40 years in good health and CMV-seropositive. Sample: PBMCs.

The nucleotide sequence is TGTGCCAGCAGTTTAGACAGGAATGAAAAACTGTTTTTT. Translated, this gives CASSLDRNEKLFF. The chain is encoded by TRBV27 joined to TRBJ1-4; 6 matching bases give a weak D call of TRBD1. The CDR3 runs 13 amino acids, cysteine and phenylalanine included. Just CDR3 DNA is preserved here, 39 bases in frame from base 1. The CDR1 and CDR2 encoded by the germline V gene (reference sequence) are MNHEY and SMNVEV. The junction carries 6 bases between V and J, which are trimmed by 2 bases and 5 bases respectively.